This is a list of T cell receptor beta chains from one sample in a study of cytomegalovirus exposure and HLA in healthy donors. Sequencing used immunoSEQ multiplex PCR; TCRdb keeps in-frame clones, though not all of them. This sample yields some 170,000 clones, of which 77% are seen a single time; 1.5% to 2% belongs to the top ten. The sequenced material came from PBMCs. These receptors came from a woman aged 25 to 39 in good health and CMV-seronegative. Both conserved end residues are part of each CDR3. The D gene is left open where the match is weak. Rows may omit the clone size; those that give it use once, few, many or a size class.

V,D,J,size,DNA,CDR3
TRBV6-1,NA,TRBJ2-3,NA,TGTGCCAGCAGTGAAACAGGGCAGTATTTT,CASSETGQYF
TRBV28,NA,TRBJ2-2,NA,TGTGCCAGCAGTTGGGGACTCCCAGGGGAGCTGTTTTTT,CASSWGLPGELFF
TRBV5-1,TRBD1,TRBJ1-2,NA,TGCGCCAGCAGCACGTCGCAGGGGGTCCGAATCTATGGCTACACCTTC,CASSTSQGVRIYGYTF
TRBV7-2,TRBD2,TRBJ2-3,once,TGTGCCAGCAGCTTAGAGGCGGGAGGCACAGATACGCAGTATTTT,CASSLEAGGTDTQYF
TRBV9,NA,TRBJ1-2,NA,TGTGCCAGCAGCGTAGGAACGGGTAATGATGGCTACACCTTC,CASSVGTGNDGYTF
TRBV30,NA,TRBJ2-7,NA,TGTGCCTGGAATCAGAACGCCTACGAGCAGTACTTC,CAWNQNAYEQYF
TRBV4-1,TRBD1,TRBJ1-1,NA,TGCGCCAGCAGCCAGGTACTTGGCGGACAGGGATCGAACACTGAAGCTTTCTTT,CASSQVLGGQGSNTEAFF
TRBV4-1,TRBD2,TRBJ2-7,NA,TGCGCCAGCAGCCCTAGCGGGGGGTCCTACGAGCAGTACTTC,CASSPSGGSYEQYF
TRBV27,NA,TRBJ1-2,few,TGTGCCAGCAGTTTATACCAGGGTGGGGGCTACACCTTC,CASSLYQGGGYTF
TRBV7-8,TRBD1,TRBJ1-2,few,TGTGCCAGCAGCTTAGGTGGGACAGGGAACTATGGCTACACCTTC,CASSLGGTGNYGYTF